A selection of T cell receptor beta chains follows, all from one sample in a study of cytomegalovirus exposure and HLA in healthy donors. The protocol was immunoSEQ multiplex PCR, while the TCRdb copy is restricted to in-frame clones and leaves out a portion. Seen in this sample are 130,000 or so clones; the ten most common clones hold roughly 1.5%. The sample comprised PBMCs. These receptors all come from a woman aged 35 to 49 in good health and CMV-seronegative. The CDR3 runs from the conserved cysteine through the conserved F or W. A D gene is named only where the DNA matches it firmly.

D: .; V: TRBV5-1; J: TRBJ2-2; DNA: TGCGCCAGCAGAATGAGTAACCCCCCAATTACCGGGGAGCTGTTTTTT; CDR3: CASRMSNPPITGELFF
D: .; V: TRBV6-1; J: TRBJ1-6; DNA: TGTGCCAGCAGGGAGGAAGGAGGATCACCCCTCCACTTT; CDR3: CASREEGGSPLHF
D: TRBD2; V: TRBV11-2; J: TRBJ2-1; DNA: TGTGCCAGCAGCTTTCGGGGGGGATACAATGAGCAGTTCTTC; CDR3: CASSFRGGYNEQFF
D: TRBD1; V: TRBV6-6; J: TRBJ1-4; DNA: TGTGCCAGCAGTTTAGGAGACAGGGCCCAACGACTGTTTTTT; CDR3: CASSLGDRAQRLFF
D: .; V: TRBV10-3; J: TRBJ1-2; DNA: TGTGCCATCGCCCCCTTGGGGGCCGGCTATGGCTACACCTTC; CDR3: CAIAPLGAGYGYTF
D: TRBD2; V: TRBV7-2; J: TRBJ2-7; DNA: TGTGCCAGCAGCCTGACTAGCGGGGGGGACTCCTACGAGCAGTACTTC; CDR3: CASSLTSGGDSYEQYF
D: TRBD2; V: TRBV4-2; J: TRBJ2-7; DNA: TGTGCCAGCAGCCAAGGGACTAGCGGGGGGGCAAAGGAGCAGTACTTC; CDR3: CASSQGTSGGAKEQYF
D: TRBD2; V: TRBV7-2; J: TRBJ2-2; DNA: TGTGCCAGCAGCTTGGTAGCGGGGACCGGGGAGCTGTTTTTT; CDR3: CASSLVAGTGELFF
D: .; V: TRBV7-2; J: TRBJ1-2; DNA: TGTGCCAGCAGCTTAGTCCCTTTCGGTCTGGTCTCCTATGGCTACACCTTC; CDR3: CASSLVPFGLVSYGYTF
D: TRBD1; V: TRBV9; J: TRBJ1-6; DNA: TGTGCCAGCAGCGTTGGTCTGGGACAGGGTAATTCACCCCTCCACTTT; CDR3: CASSVGLGQGNSPLHF
D: TRBD1; V: TRBV7-2; J: TRBJ2-7; DNA: TGTGCCAGCAGAGAACAGGGGGTTGACGAGCAGTACTTC; CDR3: CASREQGVDEQYF
D: .; V: TRBV19; J: TRBJ1-5; DNA: TGTGCCAGTAGAAGGTCAGACTCATATAGCAATCAGCCCCAGCATTTT; CDR3: CASRRSDSYSNQPQHF
D: .; V: TRBV5-1; J: TRBJ2-2; DNA: TGCGCCAGCGGAGGGGGGGGAAACACCGGGGAGCTGTTTTTT; CDR3: CASGGGGNTGELFF
D: .; V: TRBV6-4; J: TRBJ1-1; DNA: TGTGCCAGCAGTGACTCCTACAGTGTTGGTGAAGCTTTCTTT; CDR3: CASSDSYSVGEAFF
D: TRBD2; V: TRBV19; J: TRBJ2-3; DNA: TGTGCCAGTAGTATGGCCCCGTCAGCGGGGAGCACAGATACGCAGTATTTT; CDR3: CASSMAPSAGSTDTQYF
D: .; V: TRBV6-5; J: TRBJ1-2; DNA: TGTGCCAGGTCGGAGGGGGGGTATGGCTACACCTTC; CDR3: CARSEGGYGYTF
D: TRBD1; V: TRBV10-1; J: TRBJ2-2; DNA: TGCGCCAGCACTCCGGGACAGGGGGCGTACACCGGGGAGCTGTTTTTT; CDR3: CASTPGQGAYTGELFF
D: TRBD1; V: TRBV6-8; J: TRBJ2-2; DNA: TGTGCCAGCAGTTCCACCTGGACAGGAGGTCACACCGGGGAGCTGTTTTTT; CDR3: CASSSTWTGGHTGELFF
D: .; V: TRBV19; J: TRBJ1-6; DNA: TGTGCCAGTAGGTCCCAGGGTTTAATTAATTCACCCCTCCACTTT; CDR3: CASRSQGLINSPLHF
D: .; V: TRBV7-2; J: TRBJ1-1; DNA: TGTGCCAGCAGCAATGGTCGGTCCACTGAAGCTTTCTTT; CDR3: CASSNGRSTEAFF
D: .; V: TRBV29-1; J: TRBJ1-3; DNA: TGCAGCGTATCAGAATCTGGAAACACCATATATTTT; CDR3: CSVSESGNTIYF
D: TRBD2; V: TRBV29-1; J: TRBJ2-1; DNA: TGCAGCGTGCCTAGCGGCCATTCCTACAATGAGCAGTTCTTC; CDR3: CSVPSGHSYNEQFF
D: .; V: TRBV5-5; J: TRBJ2-6; DNA: TGTGCCAGCAGCTTCTTTCCTTACTCTGGGGCCAACGTCCTGACTTTC; CDR3: CASSFFPYSGANVLTF
D: TRBD1; V: TRBV19; J: TRBJ2-1; DNA: TGTGCCAGTAGTAGTAGGGGGCTGATGAATGAGCAGTTCTTC; CDR3: CASSSRGLMNEQFF
D: TRBD1; V: TRBV7-7; J: TRBJ2-3; DNA: TGTGCTAGCAGCTTAGACGGGACAGCTGGAGATACGCAGTATTTT; CDR3: CASSLDGTAGDTQYF
D: TRBD2; V: TRBV6-6; J: TRBJ2-2; DNA: TGTGCCAGCTCCCTTAGGACTAGCGGCACCGGGGAGCTGTTTTTT; CDR3: CASSLRTSGTGELFF
D: .; V: TRBV13; J: TRBJ1-2; DNA: TGTGCCAGCAGCTTACGCAGCTATGGCTACACCTTC; CDR3: CASSLRSYGYTF